This TCR beta chain was sequenced for a study of blood T cell repertoires in COVID-19. Study-level background: Sites in the United States, Italy and Spain provided acute and convalescent COVID-19 samples. From T cells, B-cell-depleted T cells, or PBMCs came the material, which was cDNA or gDNA.

Profiling relied on immunoSEQ multiplex PCR, and the TCRdb table lists in-frame clones only, not all of them. Of 150,000 to 250,000 clones in the sample, roughly 80% were seen once. V lost 11 bases and J lost 2, with 15 bases in between. CDR1 and CDR2 (germline): LNHDA, SQIVND (reference sequence). CDR3 length: 13 residues. This clone was seen just once. Participants were aged about 18 to 100 years from around 24 US areas. Donors in Cohort 3 counted as recovered after two negative PCRs, clearance, or symptom resolution. V usage is TRBV19 and J usage is TRBJ1-2, with TRBD1 as a possible D gene (5 bases). The sample consisted of PBMCs or T cells enriched from blood (not recorded which). The TCR was taken from a man aged 35 to 55 who had recovered from COVID-19. CDR3 nucleotide sequence: TGTGCCTTCACCTCCCCAGGGAACTATGGCTACACCTTC. As protein: CAFTSPGNYGYTF.